The present TCR beta chain was sequenced within a study of beta chain bispecific antibodies for T cell cancers (dated by TCRdb to the early 2020s). Broadly, across the study: Healthy donor T cells were cocultured with T cell leukemia lines and bispecific antibodies, and TRBV sequencing of the surviving cells was then used to measure how much each TRBV family was depleted. Jurkat cells expressed surface TRBV12 (TRBV12-3), and HPB-ALL cells expressed surface TRBV5-5.

T cells were expanded from blood mononuclear cells for approximately three days with either the anti-CD3 antibody OKT3 or CD3/CD28 Dynabeads. The culture conditions for expanded T cells were RPMI 1640 plus 10% fetal bovine serum, recombinant human IL-2 (about 97 IU/ml) and IL-7 (5 ng/ml). Cocultures combined approximately 5 x 10^4 normal T cells with approximately 5 x 10^4 target cells and bispecific antibody in about 0.095 mL, incubated about 16 hours at 37°C. Every bispecific antibody was made of two single-chain variable fragments, expressed in a single-chain diabody format carrying a His tag. Effector T cells came from healthy human donors; peripheral blood mononuclear cells were isolated from leukapheresis samples by Ficoll density gradient centrifugation. The libraries included unique molecular identifier barcodes, and the barcodes were used to quantify clonotypes. Qiagen AllPrep DNA/RNA Micro kits were used to isolate total RNA, and an Agilent TapeStation was used to check RNA quality. TCR beta libraries were constructed by 5' RACE, in which cDNA synthesis was followed by two PCR steps with TCR beta constant-region gene-specific primers. An Illumina MiSeq platform was used to sequence the TCR beta libraries. As for how the authors treated the data: MIGEC, MiXCR and VDJtools were used to process the reads. Clonotype frequency was calculated as the fraction of unique molecular identifiers assigned to a given clonotype among all unique molecular identifiers in the sample. Nonfunctional TRBV genes listed as pseudogenes or open reading frames in IMGT, such as TRBV1, TRBV12-1 and TRBV21, were excluded. The public reads were quality trimmed at Q25 with fastp and then assembled into clones with MiXCR by TCRdb, keeping productive beta chains. Rows are combined by CDR3 protein, so each entry shows the most common genes and DNA. The V and J calls were not made by the authors but by TCRdb's processing. The sample has more than 15,000 distinct CDR3 sequences on record, roughly 2.1% of them singletons. Less than 9% of the sample is in the top ten clones.

This clonotype registers as medium-sized (0.01 to 0.1%) within its sample. There is no known antigen for this receptor. There are no base qualities to consult, and no much larger clone falls within one base. Here is what the overall study found, with its caveats: Leukemia cell line cells were mixed with normal T cells in each sequenced sample, and most of the targeted TRBV signal was derived from the leukemia cells rather than from the normal T cells. Cross-reactivity of the anti-TRBV5-5 antibody with TRBV5-6 was attributed to high sequence similarity between the two genes.

The junction shows trimming of 5 bases on V and 5 bases on J, and the gene matches do not reach 5 bases of it. For CDR1 and CDR2, the germline V gene lists SGHAT and FQNNGV. The CDR3 has 13 amino acids, counting the end cysteine and phenylalanine. Only CDR3 DNA remains: 39 bases, in frame from the first base. The source of this sequence is a human donor in good health. Some clones in this sample may be carry-over from other donors' samples. Sample: healthy donor T cells cultured with leukemia cells. This receptor chain uses TRBV11-2 and TRBJ2-7; the junction holds 8 bases that match TRBD1. The CDR3 protein sequence reads: CASSPWTGNEQYF. The DNA sequence is as follows: TGTGCCAGCAGCCCATGGACAGGGAACGAGCAGTACTTC.